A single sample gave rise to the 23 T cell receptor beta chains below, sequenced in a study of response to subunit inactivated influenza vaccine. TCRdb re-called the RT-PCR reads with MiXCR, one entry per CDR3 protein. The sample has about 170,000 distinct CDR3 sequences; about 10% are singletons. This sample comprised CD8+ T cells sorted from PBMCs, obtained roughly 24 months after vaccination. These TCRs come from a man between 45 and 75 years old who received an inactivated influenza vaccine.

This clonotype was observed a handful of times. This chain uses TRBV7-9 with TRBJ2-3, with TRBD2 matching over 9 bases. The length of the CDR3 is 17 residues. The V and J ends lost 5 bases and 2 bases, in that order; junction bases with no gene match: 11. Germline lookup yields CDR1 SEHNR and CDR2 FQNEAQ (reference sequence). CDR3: CASSLTVAGGLTDTQYF. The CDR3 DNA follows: TGTGCCAGCAGCCTCACCGTTGCGGGGGGGCTCACAGATACGCAGTATTTT.

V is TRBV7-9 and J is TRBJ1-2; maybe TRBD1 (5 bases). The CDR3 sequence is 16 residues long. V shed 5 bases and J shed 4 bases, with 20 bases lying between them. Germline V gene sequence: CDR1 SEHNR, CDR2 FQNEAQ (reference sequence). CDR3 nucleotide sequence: TGTGCCAGCAGCGCTCCCGGGGGGTTCGAGGTCTATGGCTACACCTTC. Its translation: CASSAPGGFEVYGYTF. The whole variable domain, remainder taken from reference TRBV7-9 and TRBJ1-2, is DTGVSQNPRHKITKRGQNVTFRCDPISEHNRLYWYRQTLGQGPEFLTYFQNEAQLEKSRLLSDRFSAERPKGSFSTLEIQRTEQGDSAMYLCASSAPGGFEVYGYTFGSGTRLTVV.

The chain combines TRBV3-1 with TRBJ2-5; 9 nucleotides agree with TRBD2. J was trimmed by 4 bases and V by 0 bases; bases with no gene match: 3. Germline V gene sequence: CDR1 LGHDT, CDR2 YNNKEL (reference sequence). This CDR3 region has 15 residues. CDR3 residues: CASSQDSGSGETQYF. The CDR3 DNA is TGTGCCAGCAGCCAAGATAGCGGGAGTGGAGAGACCCAGTACTTC.

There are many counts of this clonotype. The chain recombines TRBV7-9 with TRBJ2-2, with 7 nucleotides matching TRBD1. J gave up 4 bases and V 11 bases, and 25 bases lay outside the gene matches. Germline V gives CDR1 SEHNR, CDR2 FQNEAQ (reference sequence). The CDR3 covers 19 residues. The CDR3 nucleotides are TGTGCCGTTGAAAGGTTCGACAGGGCCGATGATTGGGCCACCGGGGAGCTGTTTTTT. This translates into CAVERFDRADDWATGELFF.

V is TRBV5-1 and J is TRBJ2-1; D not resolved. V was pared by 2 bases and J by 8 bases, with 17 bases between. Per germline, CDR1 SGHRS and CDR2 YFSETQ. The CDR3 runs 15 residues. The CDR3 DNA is TGCGCCAGCAGCTTCAGAGTCACTATAGTCGATGAGCAGTTCTTC. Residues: CASSFRVTIVDEQFF.

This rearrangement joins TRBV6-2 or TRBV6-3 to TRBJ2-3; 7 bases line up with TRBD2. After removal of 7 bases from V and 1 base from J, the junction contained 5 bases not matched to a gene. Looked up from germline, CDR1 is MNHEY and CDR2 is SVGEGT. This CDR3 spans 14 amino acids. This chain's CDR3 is CASNPGGGTDTQYF. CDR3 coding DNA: TGTGCCAGCAACCCTGGGGGGGGCACAGATACGCAGTATTTT.

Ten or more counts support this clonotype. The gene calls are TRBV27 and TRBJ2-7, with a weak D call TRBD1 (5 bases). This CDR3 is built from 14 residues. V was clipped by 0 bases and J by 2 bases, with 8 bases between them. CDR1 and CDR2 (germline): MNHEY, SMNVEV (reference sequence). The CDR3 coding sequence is TGTGCCAGCAGTTTATCGGGCAGGGCCTACGAGCAGTACTTC. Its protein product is CASSLSGRAYEQYF.

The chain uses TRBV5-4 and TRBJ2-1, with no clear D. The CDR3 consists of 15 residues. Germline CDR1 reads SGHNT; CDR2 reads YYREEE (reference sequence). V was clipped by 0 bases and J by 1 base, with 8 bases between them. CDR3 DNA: TGTGCCAGCAGCTTGGCCGCTATTTCCTACAATGAGCAGTTCTTC. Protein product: CASSLAAISYNEQFF.

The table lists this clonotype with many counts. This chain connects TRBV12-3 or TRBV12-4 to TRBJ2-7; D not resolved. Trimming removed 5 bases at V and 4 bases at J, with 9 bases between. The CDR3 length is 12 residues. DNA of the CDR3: TGTGCCAGCAGTCCCCGGTGGTACGAGCAGTACTTC. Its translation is CASSPRWYEQYF.

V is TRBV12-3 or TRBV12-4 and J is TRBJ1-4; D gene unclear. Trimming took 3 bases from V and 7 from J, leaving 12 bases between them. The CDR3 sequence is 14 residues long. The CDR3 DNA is TGTGCCAGCAGTTTTGGCAGCGGGTCTGAAAAACTGTTTTTT. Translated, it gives CASSFGSGSEKLFF.

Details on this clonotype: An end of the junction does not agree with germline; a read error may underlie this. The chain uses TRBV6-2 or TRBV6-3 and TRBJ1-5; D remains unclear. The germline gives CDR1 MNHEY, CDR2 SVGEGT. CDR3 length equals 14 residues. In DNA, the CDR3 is TGTGCCAGCAGGGCCGGTTGGAGCAATCAGCCCCACCATTTT. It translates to CASRAGWSNQPHHF.

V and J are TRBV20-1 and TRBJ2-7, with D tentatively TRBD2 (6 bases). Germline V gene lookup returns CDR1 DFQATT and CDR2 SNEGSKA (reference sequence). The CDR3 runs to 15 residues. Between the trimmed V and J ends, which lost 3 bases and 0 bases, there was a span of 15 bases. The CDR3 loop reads CSARDYLRSSYEQYF. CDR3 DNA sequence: TGCAGTGCTAGGGACTACCTCAGGAGCTCCTACGAGCAGTACTTC.

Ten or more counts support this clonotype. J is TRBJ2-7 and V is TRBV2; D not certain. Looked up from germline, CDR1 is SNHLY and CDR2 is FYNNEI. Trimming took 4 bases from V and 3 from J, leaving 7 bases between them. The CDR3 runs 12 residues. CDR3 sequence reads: CASSANDYEQYF. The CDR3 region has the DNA TGTGCCAGCAGTGCAAACGACTACGAGCAGTACTTC.

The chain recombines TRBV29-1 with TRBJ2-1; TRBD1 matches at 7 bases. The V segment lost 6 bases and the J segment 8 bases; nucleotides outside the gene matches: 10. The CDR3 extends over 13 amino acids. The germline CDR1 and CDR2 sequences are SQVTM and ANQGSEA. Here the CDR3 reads CSVYRQGPHEQFF. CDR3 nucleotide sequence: TGCAGCGTCTATAGACAGGGTCCACATGAGCAGTTCTTC.

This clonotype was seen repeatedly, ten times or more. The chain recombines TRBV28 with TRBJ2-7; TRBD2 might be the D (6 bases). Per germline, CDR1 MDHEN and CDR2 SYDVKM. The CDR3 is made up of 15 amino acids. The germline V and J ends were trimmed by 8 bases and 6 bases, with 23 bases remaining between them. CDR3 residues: CASRPRDSRLGEQYF. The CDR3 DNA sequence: TGTGCCAGCCGCCCCCGGGACTCAAGACTGGGCGAGCAGTACTTC.

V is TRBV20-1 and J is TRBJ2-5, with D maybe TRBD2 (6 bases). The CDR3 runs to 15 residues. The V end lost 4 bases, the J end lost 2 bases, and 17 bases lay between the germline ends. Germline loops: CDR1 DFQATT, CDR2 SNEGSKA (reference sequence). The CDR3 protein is CSANGAAGRQETQYF. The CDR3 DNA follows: TGCAGTGCTAATGGCGCCGCGGGGCGACAAGAGACCCAGTACTTC.

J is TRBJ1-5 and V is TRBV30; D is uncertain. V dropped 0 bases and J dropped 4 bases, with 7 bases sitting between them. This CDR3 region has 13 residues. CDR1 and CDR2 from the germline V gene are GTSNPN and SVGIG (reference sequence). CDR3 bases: TGTGCCTGGAGTGTACGCGAAAATCAGCCCCAGCATTTT. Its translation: CAWSVRENQPQHF.

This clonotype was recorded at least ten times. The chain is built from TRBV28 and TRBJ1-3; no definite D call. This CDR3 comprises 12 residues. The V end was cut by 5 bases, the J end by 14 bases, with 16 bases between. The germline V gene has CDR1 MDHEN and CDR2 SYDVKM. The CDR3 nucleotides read TGTGCCAGCAGTGTAGGACTGAGTCTGCTATATTTT. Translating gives CASSVGLSLLYF.

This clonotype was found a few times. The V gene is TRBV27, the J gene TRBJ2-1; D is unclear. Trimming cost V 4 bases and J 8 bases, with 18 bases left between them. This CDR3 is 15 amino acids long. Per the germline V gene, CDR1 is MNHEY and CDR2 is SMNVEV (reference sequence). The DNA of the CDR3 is TGTGCCAGCAGTTACGACGCGCGCCCTTTTGATGAGCAGTTCTTC. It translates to CASSYDARPFDEQFF.

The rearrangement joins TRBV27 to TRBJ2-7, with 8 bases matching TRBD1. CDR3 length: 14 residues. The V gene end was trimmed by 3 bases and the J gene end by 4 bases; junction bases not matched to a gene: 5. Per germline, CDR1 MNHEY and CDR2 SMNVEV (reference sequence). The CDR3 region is CASSFSDREYEQYF. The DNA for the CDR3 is TGTGCCAGCAGTTTCTCGGACAGGGAATACGAGCAGTACTTC.

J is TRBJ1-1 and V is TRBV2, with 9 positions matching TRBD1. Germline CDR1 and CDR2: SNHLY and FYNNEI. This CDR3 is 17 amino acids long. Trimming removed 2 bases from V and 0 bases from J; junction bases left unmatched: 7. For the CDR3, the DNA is TGTGCCAGCAGTGAAAGGGGACAGGGACTTGTGAACACTGAAGCTTTCTTT. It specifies CASSERGQGLVNTEAFF.

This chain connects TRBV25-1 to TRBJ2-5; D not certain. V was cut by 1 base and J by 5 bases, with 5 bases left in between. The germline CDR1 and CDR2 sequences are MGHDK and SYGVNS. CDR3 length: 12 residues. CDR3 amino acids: CASSEFRETQYF. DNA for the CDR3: TGTGCCAGCAGTGAATTCAGGGAGACCCAGTACTTC.

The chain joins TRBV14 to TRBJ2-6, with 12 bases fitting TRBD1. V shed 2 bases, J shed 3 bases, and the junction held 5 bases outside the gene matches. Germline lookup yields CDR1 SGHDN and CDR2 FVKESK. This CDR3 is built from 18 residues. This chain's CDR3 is CASSQPGQGANGANVLTF. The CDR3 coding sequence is TGTGCCAGCAGCCAACCGGGACAGGGGGCTAATGGGGCCAACGTCCTGACTTTC.